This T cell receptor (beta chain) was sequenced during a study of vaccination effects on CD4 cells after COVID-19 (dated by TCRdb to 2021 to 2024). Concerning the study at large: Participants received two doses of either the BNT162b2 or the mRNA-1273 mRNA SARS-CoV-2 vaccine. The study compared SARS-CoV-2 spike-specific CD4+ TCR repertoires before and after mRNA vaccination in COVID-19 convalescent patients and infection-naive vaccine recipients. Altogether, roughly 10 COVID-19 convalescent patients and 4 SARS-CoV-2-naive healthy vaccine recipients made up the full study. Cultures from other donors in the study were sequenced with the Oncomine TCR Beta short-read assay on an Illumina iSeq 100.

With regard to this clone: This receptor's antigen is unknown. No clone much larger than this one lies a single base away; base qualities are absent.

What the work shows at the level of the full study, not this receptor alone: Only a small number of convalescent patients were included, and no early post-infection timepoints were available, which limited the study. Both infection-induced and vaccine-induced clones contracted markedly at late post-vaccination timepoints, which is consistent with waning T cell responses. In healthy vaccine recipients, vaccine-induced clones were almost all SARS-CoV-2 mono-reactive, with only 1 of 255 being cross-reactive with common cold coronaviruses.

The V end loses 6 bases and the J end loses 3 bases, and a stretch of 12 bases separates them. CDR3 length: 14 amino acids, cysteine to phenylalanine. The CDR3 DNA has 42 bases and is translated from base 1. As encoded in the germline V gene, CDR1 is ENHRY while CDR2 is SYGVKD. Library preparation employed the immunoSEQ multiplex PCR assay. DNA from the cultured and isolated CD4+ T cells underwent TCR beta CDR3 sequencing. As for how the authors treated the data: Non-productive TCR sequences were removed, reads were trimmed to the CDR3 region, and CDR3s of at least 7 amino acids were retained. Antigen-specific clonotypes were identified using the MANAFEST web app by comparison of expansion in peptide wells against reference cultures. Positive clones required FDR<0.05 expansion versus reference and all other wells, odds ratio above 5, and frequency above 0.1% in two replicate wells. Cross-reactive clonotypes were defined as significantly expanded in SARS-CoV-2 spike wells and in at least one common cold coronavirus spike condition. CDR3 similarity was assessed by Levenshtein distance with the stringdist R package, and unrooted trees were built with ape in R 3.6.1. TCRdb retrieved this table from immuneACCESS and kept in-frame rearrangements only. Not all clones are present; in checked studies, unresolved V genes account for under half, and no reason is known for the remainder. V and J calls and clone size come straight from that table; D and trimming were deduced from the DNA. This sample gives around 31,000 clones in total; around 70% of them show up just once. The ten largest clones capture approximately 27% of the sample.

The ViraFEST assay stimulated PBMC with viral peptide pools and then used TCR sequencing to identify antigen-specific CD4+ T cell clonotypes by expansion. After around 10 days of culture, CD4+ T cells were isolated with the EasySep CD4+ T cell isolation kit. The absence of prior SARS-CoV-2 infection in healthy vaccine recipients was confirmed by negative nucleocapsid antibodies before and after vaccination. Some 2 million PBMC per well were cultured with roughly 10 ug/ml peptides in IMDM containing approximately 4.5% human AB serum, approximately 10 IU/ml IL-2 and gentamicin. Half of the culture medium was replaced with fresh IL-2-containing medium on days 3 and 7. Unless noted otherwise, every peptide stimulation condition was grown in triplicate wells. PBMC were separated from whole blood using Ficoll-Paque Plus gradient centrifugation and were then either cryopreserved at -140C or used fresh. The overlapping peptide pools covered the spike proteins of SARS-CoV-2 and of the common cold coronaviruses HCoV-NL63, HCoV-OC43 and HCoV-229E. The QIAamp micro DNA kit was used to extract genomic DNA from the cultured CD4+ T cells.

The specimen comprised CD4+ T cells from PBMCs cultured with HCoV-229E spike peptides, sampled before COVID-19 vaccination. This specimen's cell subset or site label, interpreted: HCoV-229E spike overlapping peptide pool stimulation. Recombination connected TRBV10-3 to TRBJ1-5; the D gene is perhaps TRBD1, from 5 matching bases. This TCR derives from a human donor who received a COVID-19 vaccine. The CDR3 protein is CAIREDTSNQPQHF. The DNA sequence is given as TGTGCCATCAGGGAGGACACCTCCAATCAGCCCCAGCATTTT.